Shown below are 13 T cell receptor beta chains from a single sample sequenced in a study of shared clonotypes between healthy human individuals (TCRdb year 2020). Library prep was done by the immunoSEQ multiplex PCR assay. TCRdb limited this immuneACCESS table to in-frame rearrangements with V and J called. A share of clones is missing; checked studies link under half to unresolved V genes, and the rest is unexplained. In all, the sample holds about 520,000 clones, and around 95% of those were seen once. The top ten clonotypes cover nearly 0.065% of the sample. The sequencing input was naive CD4+ T cells sorted from blood. This sample's cell subset or site label indicates: CD45RA+ positively selected. The receptors come from a woman aged 30 to 39 in good health.

The V and J genes are TRBV28 and TRBJ2-1; D perhaps matches TRBD2 (5 bases). The germline V gene encodes CDR1 MDHEN and CDR2 SYDVKM. The germline V and J ends were trimmed by 5 bases and 6 bases, with 20 bases remaining between them. The CDR3 runs to 16 residues. The CDR3 DNA follows: TGTGCCAGCAGTCTCCTATCTGCGGGTATGGGCAATGAGCAGTTCTTC. Translating gives CASSLLSAGMGNEQFF.

CDR3 amino acids: CASSLAEGRGGYTF. The DNA of the CDR3 is TGCGCCAGCAGCTTGGCCGAGGGCAGGGGAGGCTACACCTTC. The V call is TRBV5-1, the J call TRBJ1-2; a weak D match, TRBD1 (6 bases). Trimming stripped 0 bases from V and 8 bases from J, with 14 bases between. The CDR3 sequence is 14 residues long. Germline CDR1 SGHRS, CDR2 YFSETQ.

V is TRBV28 and J is TRBJ2-4; 9 bases are a match to TRBD1. Germline V gives CDR1 MDHEN, CDR2 SYDVKM. The CDR3 consists of 17 residues. Unmatched junction bases numbered 10, after V lost 5 bases and J lost 2 bases. The CDR3 DNA reads TGTGCCAGCAGTATCAACGCCGGGACAGGGACCAAAAACATTCAGTACTTC. Amino acids: CASSINAGTGTKNIQYF.

The chain joins TRBV28 to TRBJ2-7; no clear D gene. The germline CDR1 and CDR2 sequences are MDHEN and SYDVKM. This CDR3 comprises 13 residues. V shed 6 bases and J shed 6 bases, with 15 bases lying between them. The CDR3 is CASSSVVATEQYF. The CDR3 DNA reads TGTGCCAGCAGCTCCGTGGTTGCTACCGAGCAGTACTTC.

The chain uses TRBV11-3 and TRBJ2-3; D is possibly TRBD2 (5 bases). Trimming left V 4 bases short and J 6 bases short, with 11 bases between. The CDR3 contains 13 residues. Germline CDR1 is SGHNT and CDR2 is YENEEA. The CDR3 nucleotides read TGTGCCAGCAGCTCGGGAAGAGGTGATACGCAGTATTTT. Its translation is CASSSGRGDTQYF.

In nucleotides, the CDR3 is TGTGCCAGCAGTGAGCGGAGGGGAACTAGCACAGATACGCAGTATTTT. It yields the protein CASSERRGTSTDTQYF. The chain has TRBV6-1 and TRBJ2-3, with TRBD2 as a possible D gene (6 bases). Germline V gene sequence: CDR1 MNHNS, CDR2 SASEGT. The length of the CDR3 is 16 residues. V lost 3 bases and J lost 0, with 13 bases in between.

J is TRBJ1-1 and V is TRBV4-2, with TRBD1 identical over 7 bases. The V segment lost 6 bases and the J segment 4 bases; nucleotides outside the gene matches: 8. Germline CDR1 reads LGHNA; CDR2 reads YNFKEQ. This CDR3 region has 14 residues. The chain's CDR3 is CASRLEGAPTEAFF. CDR3 in DNA: TGTGCCAGCAGGCTTGAGGGGGCGCCCACTGAAGCTTTCTTT.

The chain couples TRBV4-2 to TRBJ1-1, with TRBD1 as a possible D gene (5 bases). With 0 bases removed from V and 3 bases from J, the gap between germline ends came to 17 bases. The CDR3 covers 17 residues. The germline V gene has CDR1 LGHNA and CDR2 YNFKEQ. The CDR3 bases are TGTGCCAGCAGCCAAGAGAGGGGAAAAGGTTGGTACACTGAAGCTTTCTTT. It is translated as CASSQERGKGWYTEAFF.

This rearrangement joins TRBV5-1 to TRBJ2-2; D uncertain. The CDR3 is made up of 12 amino acids. Trimming pared 5 bases from V and 4 bases from J, leaving 6 bases between. Germline V CDR1 and CDR2: SGHRS, YFSETQ. The CDR3 region is CASRWSTGELFF. The CDR3 DNA reads TGCGCCAGCAGATGGTCCACCGGGGAGCTGTTTTTT.

V gene TRBV25-1 combines with J gene TRBJ2-1; D is undetermined. The CDR3 covers 13 residues. V was trimmed by 2 bases and J by 7 bases, leaving 9 bases between them. Germline V lookup: CDR1 MGHDK, CDR2 SYGVNS. DNA for the CDR3: TGTGCCAGCAGTGAAATACGGATGAATGAGCAGTTCTTC. Protein: CASSEIRMNEQFF.

The gene calls are TRBV6-6 and TRBJ1-5; D might be TRBD1 (5 bases). The CDR3 is 16 amino acids. Germline assignment: CDR1 MNHNY and CDR2 SVGAGI (reference sequence). The V end was cut by 6 bases, the J end by 11 bases, with 26 bases between. The CDR3 is CASSGRQGVWVSAQHF. CDR3 nucleotide sequence: TGTGCCAGCAGCGGCCGCCAGGGAGTATGGGTTTCAGCCCAGCATTTT.

The chain is built from TRBV27 and TRBJ2-3; D might be TRBD1 or TRBD2, each matching 7 bases. V dropped 4 bases and J dropped 4 bases, with 15 bases sitting between them. The CDR3 totals 15 residues. The germline CDR1 and CDR2 sequences are MNHEY and SMNVEV (reference sequence). The CDR3 spells CASSSLRGGADTQYF. The CDR3 DNA is TGTGCCAGCAGTTCACTCAGGGGGGGGGCAGATACGCAGTATTTT.

The rearrangement links TRBV19 to TRBJ1-1, with unresolved D. This CDR3 comprises 15 residues. Deletions cut 6 bases from V and 0 bases from J, with 14 bases between. The germline V gene has CDR1 LNHDA and CDR2 SQIVND (reference sequence). Written as DNA, the CDR3 is TGTGCCAGTAGGCGTGGTGAGTTGTTGAACACTGAAGCTTTCTTT. Protein sequence: CASRRGELLNTEAFF.